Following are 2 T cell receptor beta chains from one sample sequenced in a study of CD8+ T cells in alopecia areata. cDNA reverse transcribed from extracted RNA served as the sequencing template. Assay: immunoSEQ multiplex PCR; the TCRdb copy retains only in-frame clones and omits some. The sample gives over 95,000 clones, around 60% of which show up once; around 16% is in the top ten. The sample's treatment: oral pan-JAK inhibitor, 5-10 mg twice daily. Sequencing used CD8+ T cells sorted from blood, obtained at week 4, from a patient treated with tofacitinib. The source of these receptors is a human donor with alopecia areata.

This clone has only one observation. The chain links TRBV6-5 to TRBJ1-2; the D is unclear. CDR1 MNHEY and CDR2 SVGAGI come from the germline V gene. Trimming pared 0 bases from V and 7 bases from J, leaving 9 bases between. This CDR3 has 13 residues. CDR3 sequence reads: CASSYSLFRGYTF. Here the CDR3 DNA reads TGTGCCAGCAGTTACTCGTTGTTTCGTGGCTACACCTTC.

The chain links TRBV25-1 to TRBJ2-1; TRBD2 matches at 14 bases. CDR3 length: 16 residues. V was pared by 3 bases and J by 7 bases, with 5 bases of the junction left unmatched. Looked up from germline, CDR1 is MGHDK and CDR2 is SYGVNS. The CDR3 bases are TGTGCCAGCAGTGACTTGACTAGCGGGAGGGGGAATGAGCAGTTCTTC. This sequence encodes CASSDLTSGRGNEQFF.